One sample yielded the 30 T cell receptor beta chains listed below, sequenced in a study of graft-versus-host responses after intestinal transplantation. The study plated some 200,000 CFSE-labeled responders with some 200,000 irradiated, violet-dye-labeled stimulators. The protocol was immunoSEQ multiplex PCR, while the TCRdb copy is restricted to in-frame clones and leaves out a portion. This repertoire shows 8,000 or so clones, roughly a third found once; its top ten account for around 3.6%. Here the sequenced sample was alloreactive CD8+ T cells from a mixed lymphocyte reaction culture, taken before transplantation. Subset: CFSE-low proliferating T cells sorted from roughly 6-day pre-transplant mixed lymphocyte reaction (GvH or HvG direction). These receptors originate from a human patient who was an organ donor for intestinal transplantation.

This clone was detected only once. The chain couples TRBV7-8 to TRBJ1-3; no definite D call. Between the trimmed V and J ends, which lost 5 bases and 4 bases, there was a span of 15 bases. The CDR3 loop spans 15 amino acids. Germline CDR1 reads SGHVS; CDR2 reads FQNEAQ. The CDR3 sequence is CASSDTQEMGNTIYF. The CDR3 DNA reads TGTGCCAGCAGCGATACCCAAGAGATGGGAAACACCATATATTTT.

This clone was picked up one time. V is TRBV9 and J is TRBJ2-1; unclear D gene. The CDR3 runs to 15 residues. Deletions cut 1 base from V and 0 bases from J, with 8 bases between. Germline-derived CDR1 and CDR2 are SGDLS and YYNGEE. CDR3 amino acids: CASSVLPSSYNEQFF. The CDR3 nucleotides are TGTGCCAGCAGCGTACTCCCTAGCTCCTACAATGAGCAGTTCTTC.

A single count supports this clone. The rearrangement uses TRBV5-1 and TRBJ1-1; D gene uncertain. CDR1 is SGHRS and CDR2 is YFSETQ in the germline V gene. The CDR3 sequence is 15 residues long. Trimming left V 8 bases short and J 3 bases short, with 20 bases between. The CDR3 DNA reads TGCGCCAGTAAAACCACTCCAAACTCCGACACTGAAGCTTTCTTT. This codes for CASKTTPNSDTEAFF. Supplemented by reference TRBV5-1 and TRBJ1-1, the full variable domain reads KAGVTQTPRYLIKTRGQQVTLSCSPISGHRSVSWYQQTPGQGLQFLFEYFSETQRNKGNFPGRFSGRQFSNSRSEMNVSTLELGDSALYLCASKTTPNSDTEAFFGQGTRLTVV.

The J gene is TRBJ2-7, the V gene TRBV5-1; D unclear. The CDR3 runs 11 residues. Per the germline V gene, CDR1 is SGHRS and CDR2 is YFSETQ. V was cut by 0 bases and J by 5 bases, with 3 bases left in between. CDR3 loop: CASSLADEQYF. The DNA of the CDR3 is TGCGCCAGCAGCTTGGCCGACGAGCAGTACTTC.

The chain has TRBV5-1 and TRBJ2-2, with D maybe TRBD2 (5 bases). The CDR3 contains 19 residues. Germline CDR1 and CDR2: SGHRS and YFSETQ. Trimming stripped 4 bases from V and 1 base from J, with 23 bases between. This CDR3 is CASSLNKRSLLWNTGELFF. In nucleotides, the CDR3 is TGCGCCAGCAGCCTGAATAAGCGGTCATTATTATGGAACACCGGGGAGCTGTTTTTT.

This clone appeared a few times. This chain joins TRBV5-3 and TRBJ1-1; a possible D gene is TRBD1 (5 bases). TRBV5-3 belongs to the ORF category, with a function that is uncertain. There are 16 residues in the CDR3. The V end was cut by 4 bases, the J end by 1 base, with 17 bases between. The CDR3 region has the DNA TGTGCCAGAAGCCTGGTCAGGGTGGTTAGGAACACTGAAGCTTTCTTT. Encoded protein: CARSLVRVVRNTEAFF.

J is TRBJ1-1 and V is TRBV28, with D perhaps TRBD1 (5 bases). The V end was cut by 1 base, the J end by 5 bases, with 11 bases between. CDR1 MDHEN and CDR2 SYDVKM come from the germline V gene. This CDR3 region has 14 residues. CDR3 sequence: CASSLYKSGTEAFF. The CDR3 region has the DNA TGTGCCAGCAGTTTATATAAATCAGGGACTGAAGCTTTCTTT.

This clone was observed a handful of times. This chain uses TRBV6-1 with TRBJ1-4; 11 positions match TRBD1. The germline gives CDR1 MNHNS, CDR2 SASEGT. J lost 8 bases, V lost 4 bases, and 9 bases had no gene match. The CDR3 totals 16 residues. The CDR3 is CASSGRDRGVGEKLFF. The CDR3 nucleotides read TGTGCCAGCAGTGGCCGGGACAGGGGGGTGGGGGAAAAACTGTTTTTT.

This clone was counted only a few times. The chain carries TRBV6-5 and TRBJ2-7, with a tentative D call TRBD1 (6 bases). CDR1 and CDR2 from the germline V gene are MNHEY and SVGAGI. With 5 bases removed from V and 3 bases from J, the gap between germline ends came to 14 bases. The CDR3 contains 14 residues. The CDR3 loop is CASSDPRGYYEQYF. The DNA of the CDR3 is TGTGCCAGCAGTGACCCCAGGGGATACTACGAGCAGTACTTC.

By share, this clone counts as medium-sized. The chain employs TRBV18 and TRBJ1-2, with 9 bases that match TRBD1. Germline CDR1 reads KGHSH; CDR2 reads LQKENI. J lost 4 bases, V lost 3 bases, and 9 bases had no gene match. This CDR3 comprises 16 residues. The CDR3 here is CASSPRLQGAIYGYTF. The CDR3 bases are TGTGCCAGCTCACCCCGTCTACAGGGGGCTATCTATGGCTACACCTTC.

V usage is TRBV18 and J usage is TRBJ2-7, with 11 bases lining up with TRBD1. The CDR3 sequence is 16 residues long. Germline CDR1 is KGHSH and CDR2 is LQKENI. The V gene end was trimmed by 1 base and the J gene end by 7 bases; junction bases not matched to a gene: 9. DNA for the CDR3: TGTGCCAGCTCACCACTGAAGGGACAGGGGGTGAGAGAGCAGTACTTC. It is translated as CASSPLKGQGVREQYF.

V usage is TRBV18 and J usage is TRBJ1-1, with TRBD1 matching 10 bases. In germline, CDR1 is KGHSH, CDR2 LQKENI. This CDR3 comprises 14 residues. J gave up 4 bases and V 1 base, and 0 bases lay outside the gene matches. CDR3 sequence: CASSPRTGGTEAFF. For the CDR3, the DNA is TGTGCCAGCTCACCACGGACAGGGGGCACTGAAGCTTTCTTT.

V gene TRBV10-2 combines with J gene TRBJ1-2, with 9 bases matching TRBD1. The CDR3 extends over 14 amino acids. V was pared by 4 bases and J by 4 bases, with 4 bases of the junction left unmatched. From germline, CDR1 is WSHSY and CDR2 SAAADI. Here the CDR3 reads CASSGDRVGYGYTF. CDR3 DNA: TGCGCCAGCAGTGGGGACAGGGTCGGCTATGGCTACACCTTC.

In its sample, this clone was seen once. CDR3 sequence reads: CASSTRDTGELFF. DNA of the CDR3: TGTGCCAGTAGTACCAGGGACACCGGGGAGCTGTTTTTT. The V and J genes are TRBV19 and TRBJ2-2, with D possibly TRBD1 on 5 matching bases. Looked up from germline, CDR1 is LNHDA and CDR2 is SQIVND (reference sequence). The ends were cut back, 4 bases at V and 3 bases at J, with 6 bases in the middle. This CDR3 has 13 amino acids.

About this clone itself: This sample includes further DNA sequences coding for the same CDR3. The CDR3 reads CASSIRGGRRRAQHF. The CDR3 DNA is TGTGCCAGTAGTATAAGGGGCGGTCGTCGAAGAGCCCAGCATTTT. The chain employs TRBV19 and TRBJ1-5; perhaps TRBD1 as D (5 bases). The germline V and J ends were trimmed by 2 bases and 11 bases, with 19 bases remaining between them. Germline CDR1 LNHDA, CDR2 SQIVND (reference sequence). This CDR3 has 15 amino acids.

This clone was seen more than once but under ten times. The CDR3 spells CASSLLRRDRCNQPQHF. CDR3 sequence (DNA): TGTGCCAGCAGCTTACTTAGACGGGACAGATGTAATCAGCCCCAGCATTTT. The chain recombines TRBV13 with TRBJ1-5; TRBD1 matches at 7 bases. V shed 2 bases, J shed 4 bases, and the junction held 11 bases outside the gene matches. Germline V gives CDR1 PRHDT, CDR2 FYEKMQ (reference sequence). The CDR3 covers 17 residues. The variable domain in full, completed from reference TRBV13 and TRBJ1-5, reads AAGVIQSPRHLIKEKRETATLKCYPIPRHDTVYWYQQGPGQDPQFLISFYEKMQSDKGSIPDRFSAQQFSDYHSELNMSSLELGDSALYFCASSLLRRDRCNQPQHFGDGTRLSIL.

By share of the sample, this clone is medium-sized. V is TRBV5-8 and J is TRBJ2-7; 7 nucleotides align to TRBD2. The germline gives CDR1 SGHTS, CDR2 YDEGEE. CDR3 length: 15 residues. The V gene end was trimmed by 10 bases and the J gene end by 5 bases; junction bases not matched to a gene: 18. The CDR3 loop is CAQLWLSGEGDEQYF. The CDR3 DNA follows: TGTGCCCAATTATGGCTGTCTGGGGAGGGCGACGAGCAGTACTTC.

By sample share, this clone is large. The chain employs TRBV2 and TRBJ2-2; D perhaps matches TRBD2 (5 bases). The CDR3 runs 15 residues. Per the germline V gene, CDR1 is SNHLY and CDR2 is FYNNEI. V gave up 7 bases and J gave up 5 bases, with 17 bases separating them. The CDR3 protein is CASTELDSGTGELFF. CDR3 sequence (DNA): TGTGCCAGCACCGAGCTGGACTCCGGGACCGGGGAGCTGTTTTTT.

A single count supports this clone. The rearrangement links TRBV6-1 to TRBJ2-7; D ambiguous. Trimming stripped 0 bases from V and 0 bases from J, with 9 bases between. Germline V gene lookup returns CDR1 MNHNS and CDR2 SASEGT. The CDR3 is 15 amino acids. In DNA, the CDR3 is TGTGCCAGCAGTGAAGCGCCCACGAGCTCCTACGAGCAGTACTTC. This translates into CASSEAPTSSYEQYF.

V and J are TRBV28 and TRBJ2-7; 7 positions agree with TRBD2. This CDR3 contains 15 residues. The germline V gene encodes CDR1 MDHEN and CDR2 SYDVKM. The trim removed 5 bases at V and 1 base at J, leaving 8 bases unmatched. Here the CDR3 reads CASSHLAAISYEQYF. CDR3 DNA: TGTGCCAGCAGTCATCTAGCGGCAATTTCCTACGAGCAGTACTTC.

Judged by abundance, this clone is medium-sized. DNA of the CDR3: TGTGCCAGCACAGAGCAGGGGGTCTCTACCTACGAGCAGTACTTC. Translating gives CASTEQGVSTYEQYF. V gene TRBV2 combines with J gene TRBJ2-7, with 7 bases matching TRBD1. V was pared by 7 bases and J by 2 bases, with 11 bases of the junction left unmatched. The CDR3 contains 15 residues. Per germline, CDR1 SNHLY and CDR2 FYNNEI.

This rearrangement joins TRBV9 to TRBJ1-2, with D possibly being TRBD1 (6 bases). CDR3 size: 15 residues. Germline CDR1 SGDLS, CDR2 YYNGEE. V was cut by 7 bases and J by 3 bases, with 19 bases left in between. The CDR3 here is CASRGGRGSDYGYTF. CDR3 coding DNA: TGTGCCAGCCGAGGGGGGCGGGGGTCGGACTATGGCTACACCTTC.

This clone was found a few times. V gene TRBV13 combines with J gene TRBJ1-1; D might be TRBD1 (5 bases). The CDR3 runs 19 residues. Germline V CDR1 and CDR2: PRHDT, FYEKMQ (reference sequence). The ends were cut back, 0 bases at V and 1 base at J, with 21 bases in the middle. The CDR3 sequence is CASSLGIWEGEIGNTEAFF. DNA of the CDR3: TGTGCCAGCAGCTTAGGCATCTGGGAAGGGGAAATTGGGAACACTGAAGCTTTCTTT.

Only a few counts were recorded for this clone. This same CDR3 is encoded by further DNA sequences in the sample. The chain uses TRBV6-6 and TRBJ1-2, with no clear D. V was pared by 2 bases and J by 0 bases, with 10 bases between. The CDR3 is 15 residues long. The germline V gene encodes CDR1 MNHNY and CDR2 SVGAGI (reference sequence). As DNA, the CDR3 is TGTGCCAGCAGTTACAGAGGCGATTCTAACTATGGCTACACCTTC. Translated: CASSYRGDSNYGYTF.

The genes are TRBV18 and TRBJ2-1; D is unresolved. The CDR3 contains 14 residues. Germline CDR1 reads KGHSH; CDR2 reads LQKENI. V shed 8 bases and J shed 2 bases, with 13 bases lying between them. The CDR3 region is CASTPLSPYNEQFF. CDR3 DNA sequence: TGTGCCAGCACCCCATTAAGCCCCTACAATGAGCAGTTCTTC.

Concerning this clone itself: A read error may produce the germline difference seen at one junction end. The chain links TRBV12-5 to TRBJ1-2, with unresolved D. Per germline, CDR1 LGHNT and CDR2 FRNRAP. This CDR3 has 12 residues. The CDR3: CASGLTPLLPAF. The DNA of the CDR3 is TGTGCTAGTGGGCTAACTCCTCTACTACCCGCCTTC.

This clone appeared a few times. The gene calls are TRBV5-1 and TRBJ1-2, with TRBD1 as a possible D gene (6 bases). Trimming cost V 1 base and J 5 bases, with 12 bases left between them. Germline values: CDR1 SGHRS, CDR2 YFSETQ. This CDR3 region has 14 residues. The CDR3 spells CASSLLPGEYGYTF. Written as DNA, the CDR3 is TGCGCCAGCAGCTTGCTTCCAGGGGAATATGGCTACACCTTC.

The rearrangement joins TRBV7-8 to TRBJ2-3; tentatively, D is TRBD2 (6 bases). The CDR3 has 17 amino acids. CDR1 and CDR2 (germline): SGHVS, FQNEAQ. Trimming removed 1 base at V and 0 bases at J, with 14 bases between. CDR3 protein: CASSLGIPGESTDTQYF. CDR3 DNA sequence: TGTGCCAGCAGCTTAGGGATACCGGGGGAAAGCACAGATACGCAGTATTTT.

This chain links TRBV30 with TRBJ1-2, with 7 nucleotides matching TRBD1. Germline V gene data show CDR1 as GTSNPN and CDR2 as SVGIG (reference sequence). V was pared by 0 bases and J by 6 bases, with 7 bases of the junction left unmatched. CDR3 size: 14 residues. In nucleotides, the CDR3 is TGTGCCTGGAGTGTGACTGAGACAGGGAATGGCTACACCTTC. Translating gives CAWSVTETGNGYTF.

This chain uses TRBV19 with TRBJ2-7; 8 nucleotides match TRBD1. CDR1 is LNHDA and CDR2 is SQIVND in the germline V gene (reference sequence). After removal of 5 bases from V and 0 bases from J, the junction contained 3 bases not matched to a gene. The CDR3 totals 14 residues. The chain's CDR3 is CASSAGTGSYEQYF. Written as DNA, the CDR3 is TGTGCCAGTAGTGCCGGGACAGGCTCCTACGAGCAGTACTTC.